What follows describes a single T cell receptor beta chain. Antigen unknown. These data belong to a study of T cell responses to AZD1222 COVID-19 vaccine. Study conclusions and caveats: Sampled repertoires all dated from after the peak T cell response.

CDR1 is SGHKS and CDR2 is YYEKEE in the germline V gene (reference sequence). Trimming removed 2 bases from V and 3 bases from J; junction bases left unmatched: 4. The CDR3 has 15 residues. Method: immunoSEQ multiplex PCR; TCRdb's copy keeps in-frame clones and lacks some. The sample records 20,000 to 30,000 clones, roughly 87% being singletons. This receptor was obtained from an adult who received the AZD1222 COVID-19 vaccine. The V and J genes are TRBV5-5 and TRBJ2-2, with 7 bases identical to TRBD1. Sequencing was performed on peripheral blood, taken 28 days after the second AZD1222 dose. The CDR3, as DNA: TGTGCCAGCAGCTTACAGGGGCCGGACACCGGGGAGCTGTTTTTT. This encodes CASSLQGPDTGELFF.